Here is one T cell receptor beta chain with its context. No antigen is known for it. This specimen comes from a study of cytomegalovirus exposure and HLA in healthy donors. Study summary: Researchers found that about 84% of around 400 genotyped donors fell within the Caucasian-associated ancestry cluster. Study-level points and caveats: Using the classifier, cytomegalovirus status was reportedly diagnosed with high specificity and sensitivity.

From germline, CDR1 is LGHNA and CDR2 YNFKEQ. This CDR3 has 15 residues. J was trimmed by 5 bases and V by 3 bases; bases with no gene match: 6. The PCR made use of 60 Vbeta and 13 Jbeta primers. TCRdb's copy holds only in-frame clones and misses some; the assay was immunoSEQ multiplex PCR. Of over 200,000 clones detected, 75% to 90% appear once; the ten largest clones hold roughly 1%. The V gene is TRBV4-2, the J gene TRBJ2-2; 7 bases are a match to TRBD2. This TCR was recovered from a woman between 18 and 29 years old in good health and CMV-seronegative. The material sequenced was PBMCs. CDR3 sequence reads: CASSQGGSGTGELFF. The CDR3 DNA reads TGTGCCAGCAGCCAGGGCGGGAGTGGGACCGGGGAGCTGTTTTTT.